This T cell receptor beta chain was observed in a study of shared clonotypes between healthy human individuals (dated by TCRdb to about 2020). Concerning the study at large: Three men and two women, aged 18 to 49 years, made up the cohort. Between about 0.9 and 9 billion PBMCs per donor were obtained by leukapheresis. The study deeply sequenced blood TCR repertoires of five healthy adults to estimate repertoire size and the extent of clonotype sharing between individuals. To increase sequencing depth and limit assay-specific biases, different laboratories used diverse techniques to prepare libraries and sequence TCR repertoires. Findings and caveats that apply to the study as a whole: Pairwise subsampling led to the expectation that sequencing depth would affect the degree of clonotype sharing among donors. Sampling was limited to blood, and TCR repertoires in tissue likely differ from TCR repertoires in blood. The genetic and exposure-history diversity represented was limited by the small number of donors.

V lost 4 bases and J lost 4 bases, and the count of bases not matched to a germline gene is 12. CDR1 and CDR2, per the germline V gene, are SGHTA and FQGNSA. The CDR3 runs 17 residues from the cysteine to the phenylalanine. Kept here is only the CDR3 DNA, which spans 51 bases and is read in frame from base 1. On this clone: This clone's antigen is unknown. No base quality values were provided; no much bigger clone lies one nucleotide off.

The donors were healthy, HIV-negative adults with no recently reported acute infections or vaccinations. Every donor was a Caucasian adult residing in Nashville, Tennessee, USA. For unsorted samples, tens of millions of PBMCs were counted, and genomic DNA was extracted using the QIAamp DNA Blood Mini kit. Blood was collected by leukapheresis, and PBMCs were isolated by Ficoll-Histopaque density gradient centrifugation and then cryopreserved in liquid nitrogen vapor phase. TCR CDR3 regions were amplified from genomic DNA by multiplex PCR using the deep immunoSEQ assay. Genomic DNA extracted from each cell subset was distributed evenly over all wells of several immunoSEQ 96-well plates, and each plate served as one replicate. For unsorted PBMC, about 270 ng of genomic DNA, equivalent to tens of thousands of T cell genomes, went into each replicate PCR. Ten immunoSEQ deep assay plates were used to sequence unsorted PBMC genomic DNA. The purified libraries were quantified using a Qubit 3.0 fluorometer, sized with a Bioanalyzer 2100, and then quantified again using the KAPA Library Quantification kit. Every immunoSEQ 96-well plate was sequenced on a separate single-read 150-cycle Illumina NextSeq 550 flow cell. As for the authors' bioinformatics: Because only junctional sequences without quality scores were contained in the immunoSEQ output, filtering matching that applied to full-length reads could not be performed. Sequences were annotated with PyIR, a Python wrapper for IgBLAST v1.9, and V/J genes and CDR3 were assigned using IMGT germline references. Reads were filtered out if the reads had weak V/J assignments (E-value above 1e-6), no CDR3, stop codons, out-of-frame junctions, or ambiguous translated residues. V3J clonotypes were defined as sequences sharing the same inferred V gene, J gene, and CDR3 amino acid sequence. Percentage overlap between repertoires was calculated by dividing the number of shared unique clonotypes by the size of the smaller repertoire. Repertoire richness was assessed with RTK rarefaction, the Chao1 estimator, and Recon v2.1 estimates of unobserved clonotypes. TCRdb mirrors the immuneACCESS table, restricted to in-frame sequences. Some clones are absent from its copies; in checked studies, under half trace to an unresolved V gene, and the reason for the others is unknown. D and trimming come from the DNA, and the V and J calls and clone size come from that table. Within this sample are about 480,000 clones, with 60% to 80% of them counted one time only. The ten largest clones add up to around 12% of the sample.

The sequence derives from a woman aged 35 to 49 in good health. Some clones in this sample may be carry-over from other donors' samples. The material sequenced was PBMCs. Here the chain combines TRBV7-2 and TRBJ2-1, with 8 bases in between that match TRBD2. The base sequence is TGTGCCAGCAGCTCGCCCAACGGGAGGGAGCGATACAATGAGCAGTTCTTC. Its product reads: CASSSPNGRERYNEQFF.